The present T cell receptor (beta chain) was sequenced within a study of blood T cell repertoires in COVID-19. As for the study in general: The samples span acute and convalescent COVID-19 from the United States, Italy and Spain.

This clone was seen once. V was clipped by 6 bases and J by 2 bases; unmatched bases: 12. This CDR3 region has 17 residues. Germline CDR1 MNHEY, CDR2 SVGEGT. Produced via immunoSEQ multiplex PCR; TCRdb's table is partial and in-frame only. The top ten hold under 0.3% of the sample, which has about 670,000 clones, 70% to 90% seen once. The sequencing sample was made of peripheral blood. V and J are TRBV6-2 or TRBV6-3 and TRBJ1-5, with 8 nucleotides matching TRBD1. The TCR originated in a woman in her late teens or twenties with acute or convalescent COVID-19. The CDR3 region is CASSSDVDRGRNQPQHF. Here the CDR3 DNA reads TGTGCCAGCAGCTCCGACGTTGACAGGGGTCGCAATCAGCCCCAGCATTTT.